This T cell receptor beta chain originates from a study of T cell responses to AZD1222 COVID-19 vaccine. Turning to the study itself: Timing groups of about 4 and about 12 weeks for second doses were pooled.

Study-level findings and limits: After the peak T cell response, and only then, were repertoires sampled. Donor demographics were predominantly white British with a female majority; clonal diversity may be underestimated. Recipients of two AZD1222 doses showed rising Spike-specific TCR breadth and depth.

About this clone: Its antigen is not known.

The germline V gene has CDR1 MNHEY and CDR2 SMNVEV (reference sequence). V shed 0 bases and J shed 6 bases, with 9 bases lying between them. The CDR3 covers 13 residues. Profiling relied on immunoSEQ multiplex PCR, and the TCRdb table lists in-frame clones only, not all of them. The table lists over 75,000 clones, under 95% of them singletons. The V call is TRBV27, the J call TRBJ2-7; a weak D match, TRBD1 (6 bases). The sequence was collected from an adult in good health. The specimen comprised peripheral blood, sampled on day 0 of AZD1222 vaccination. CDR3 sequence: CASSLSSRGEQYF. CDR3 bases: TGTGCCAGCAGTTTATCGAGCAGGGGCGAGCAGTACTTC.